Listed here is a single T cell receptor beta chain. This sample is part of a study of beta chain features in type 1 diabetes. Study at large: Healthy donors and patients showed comparable age, gender and cell yields.

Expressed TCRB transcripts were sequenced because the isolated RNA had all been reverse transcribed beforehand. The table came from immunoSEQ multiplex PCR; TCRdb's copy has only in-frame clones and leaves some out. Found here are a few hundred thousand clones, 11% to 15% of them singletons; the top ten hold roughly 6.7%. Trimming took off 2 bases at V and 2 bases at J, with 7 bases between the two ends. This CDR3 contains 13 residues. The germline gives CDR1 SEHNR, CDR2 FQNEAQ (reference sequence). Every sorted population was more than 98% pure. This receptor was taken from a man aged 30 to 45 in good health. The chain links TRBV7-9 to TRBJ2-7; no reliable D call. Sequenced: central memory CD4+ T cells from blood. This CDR3 is CASSLPRTYEQYV. The CDR3 DNA sequence: TGTGCCAGCAGCTTACCTCGAACCTACGAGCAGTACGTC.